The 13 T cell receptor beta chains listed next were all sequenced from one sample in a study of blood T cells in healthy people across ages. For the second PCR, which ran for about 7 to 11 cycles, a sample-barcoded 5' primer and a J-beta primer mix were used. TCRdb reprocessed the 5' RACE reads via MiXCR and lists one record per CDR3 protein. The data contain 750,000 or so distinct CDR3 sequences, roughly 25% of them singletons. This sample also appeared in a second study, on T cells of mothers and their children.

The sample comprised blood. The receptors were gathered from a boy aged 5-17 years in good health.

This clonotype has only a few counts. The genes are TRBV2 and TRBJ1-1; D gene uncertain. V lost 3 bases, J lost 0 bases, and 14 bases lay in between. This CDR3 is built from 16 residues. Germline CDR1 and CDR2: SNHLY and FYNNEI. Here the CDR3 DNA reads TGTGCCAGCAGTGAGTATGGGGTCGACCTGAACACTGAAGCTTTCTTT. It codes for CASSEYGVDLNTEAFF.

There are a few counts of this clonotype. The genes are TRBV29-1 and TRBJ1-5; weak D call: TRBD1 (5 bases). This CDR3 comprises 12 residues. Trimming took off 4 bases at V and 8 bases at J, with 12 bases between the two ends. The germline V gene encodes CDR1 SQVTM and CDR2 ANQGSEA. The CDR3 DNA is TGCAGCGTTGGAGGCCCGGGGGAGCCCCAGCATTTT. Residues: CSVGGPGEPQHF.

This sequence joins TRBV6-2 or TRBV6-3 and TRBJ2-3; no firm D call. CDR1 and CDR2 from the germline V gene are MNHEY and SVGEGT. Trimming took 5 bases from V and 2 from J, leaving 8 bases between them. The CDR3 contains 13 residues. CDR3 amino acids: CASSRNPTDTQYF. The CDR3 bases are TGTGCCAGCAGTAGGAATCCCACAGATACGCAGTATTTT.

This clonotype was observed a handful of times. V usage is TRBV12-3 or TRBV12-4 and J usage is TRBJ2-2; D ambiguous. Trimming shortened V by 0 bases and J by 6 bases, and 8 bases separated the two germline ends. CDR3 size: 14 residues. The CDR3 nucleotides read TGTGCCAGCAGTTTAGCTAGGTTCTCCGGGGAGCTGTTTTTT. Translating it yields CASSLARFSGELFF.

This clonotype was seen only once. The rearrangement uses TRBV7-9 and TRBJ1-1; 10 nucleotides align to TRBD1. The germline CDR1 and CDR2 sequences are SEHNR and FQNEAQ (reference sequence). The CDR3 totals 15 residues. J was trimmed by 4 bases and V by 6 bases; bases with no gene match: 8. The CDR3 DNA sequence: TGTGCCAGCAGATGGGACAGGGGCGAGAGCACTGAAGCTTTCTTT. It encodes CASRWDRGESTEAFF.

The CDR3 nucleotides are TGTGCCAGCAGTTCCATCGGGGCAGGGCACGAATCCTGGACCCAGTACTTC. Translating gives CASSSIGAGHESWTQYF. J is TRBJ2-5 and V is TRBV11-2, with D perhaps TRBD1 or TRBD2 (5 bases each). CDR3 size: 17 residues. V dropped 6 bases and J dropped 7 bases, with 27 bases sitting between them. The germline gives CDR1 SGHAT, CDR2 FQNNGV.

This clonotype was counted a few times. The chain combines TRBV10-3 with TRBJ2-3; perhaps TRBD1 as D (5 bases). V lost 10 bases and J 2 bases, leaving 19 bases between the germline ends. Germline-derived CDR1 and CDR2 are ENHRY and SYGVKD. The CDR3 loop spans 15 amino acids. CDR3 protein: CATSFGRETTDTQYF. For the CDR3, the DNA is TGTGCCACTTCTTTCGGCAGGGAAACCACAGATACGCAGTATTTT.

This clonotype was found a few times. V is TRBV4-1 and J is TRBJ2-7; 9 bases are shared with TRBD2. Germline assignment: CDR1 MGHRA and CDR2 YSYEKL. There are 15 residues in the CDR3. J was trimmed by 2 bases and V by 3 bases; bases with no gene match: 5. The CDR3 bases are TGCGCCAGCAGCCAGGTATTAGCGGGAGCCTACGAGCAGTACTTC. It yields the protein CASSQVLAGAYEQYF.

The chain couples TRBV7-2 to TRBJ1-5, with D perhaps matching TRBD1 (6 bases). With 0 bases removed from V and 5 bases from J, the gap between germline ends came to 11 bases. Germline V CDR1 and CDR2: SGHTA, FQGNSA. The CDR3 has 15 residues. The CDR3 sequence is CASSLARGLDQPQHF. The DNA for the CDR3 is TGTGCCAGCAGCTTAGCCAGGGGCCTCGATCAGCCCCAGCATTTT.

The chain employs TRBV12-3 or TRBV12-4 and TRBJ2-1; possibly TRBD1 for D (5 bases). The CDR3 is made up of 15 amino acids. Deletions cut 6 bases from V and 3 bases from J, with 15 bases between. CDR3 amino acids: CASSQVGELYNEQFF. DNA for the CDR3: TGTGCCAGCAGCCAGGTAGGGGAACTCTACAATGAGCAGTTCTTC.

Only a few counts were recorded for this clonotype. The chain employs TRBV11-2 and TRBJ2-5; tentatively, D is TRBD1 (6 bases). With the DNA end fitting TRBJ2-1 better, the J assignment may be wrong. CDR1 is SGHAT, CDR2 FQNNGV, per germline. The CDR3 runs 15 residues. For the CDR3, the DNA is TGTGCCAGCAGCTCACCAGAGAACAGGGACAATGAGCAGTTCTTC. Translation: CASSSPENRDNEQFF.

In this sample, this clonotype turned up a few times. The chain's CDR3 is CASSLTGGGAEETQYF. CDR3 DNA sequence: TGTGCCAGCAGCTTAACTGGCGGGGGGGCCGAGGAGACCCAGTACTTC. V and J are TRBV7-2 and TRBJ2-5; 9 nucleotides match TRBD2. The V gene end was trimmed by 2 bases and the J gene end by 5 bases; junction bases not matched to a gene: 9. The CDR3 consists of 16 residues. The germline V gene encodes CDR1 SGHTA and CDR2 FQGNSA.

The CDR3 reads CASSTRDAGSYEQYF. The CDR3 DNA reads TGTGCCAGCAGTACTCGGGACGCAGGCTCCTACGAGCAGTACTTC. The V and J genes are TRBV2 and TRBJ2-5; D might be TRBD1 or TRBD2, each matching 5 bases. Matching the DNA end better, TRBJ2-7 makes the J call doubtful. The CDR3 runs 15 residues. Germline V CDR1 and CDR2: SNHLY, FYNNEI.